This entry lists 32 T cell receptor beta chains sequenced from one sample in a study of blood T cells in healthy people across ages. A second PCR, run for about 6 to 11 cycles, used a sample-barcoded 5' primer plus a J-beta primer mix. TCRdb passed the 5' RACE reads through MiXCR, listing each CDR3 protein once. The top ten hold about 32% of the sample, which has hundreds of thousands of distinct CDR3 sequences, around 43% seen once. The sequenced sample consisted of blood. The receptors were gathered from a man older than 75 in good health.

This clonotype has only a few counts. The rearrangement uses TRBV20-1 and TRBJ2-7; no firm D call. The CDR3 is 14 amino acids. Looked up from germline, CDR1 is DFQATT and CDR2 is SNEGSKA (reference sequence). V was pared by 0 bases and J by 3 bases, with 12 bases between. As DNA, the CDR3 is TGCAGTGCTAGAGACTCCGTGTCCCTCTACGAGCAGTACTTC. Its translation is CSARDSVSLYEQYF.

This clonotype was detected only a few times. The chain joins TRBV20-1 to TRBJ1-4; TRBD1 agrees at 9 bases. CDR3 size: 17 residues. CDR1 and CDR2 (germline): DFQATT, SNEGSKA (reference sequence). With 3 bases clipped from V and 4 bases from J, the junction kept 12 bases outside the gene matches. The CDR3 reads CSASMGQGPPSNEKLFF. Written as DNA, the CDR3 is TGCAGTGCTAGCATGGGACAGGGCCCTCCAAGTAATGAAAAACTGTTTTTT.

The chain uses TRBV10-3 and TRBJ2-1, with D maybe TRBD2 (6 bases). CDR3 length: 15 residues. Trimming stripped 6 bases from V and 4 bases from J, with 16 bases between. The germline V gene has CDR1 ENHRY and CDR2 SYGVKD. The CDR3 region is CAISPKGTQYNEQFF. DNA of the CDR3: TGTGCCATCAGCCCAAAGGGGACTCAGTACAATGAGCAGTTCTTC.

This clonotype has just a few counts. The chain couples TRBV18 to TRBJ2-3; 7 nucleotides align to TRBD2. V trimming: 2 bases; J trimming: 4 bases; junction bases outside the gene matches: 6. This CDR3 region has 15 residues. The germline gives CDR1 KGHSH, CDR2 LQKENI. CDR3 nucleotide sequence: TGTGCCAGCTCACCAAGGGCGGGAGCCCCAGATACGCAGTATTTT. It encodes CASSPRAGAPDTQYF.

CDR3 amino acids: CASESGRVYF. The CDR3 nucleotides are TGTGCCAGCGAATCTGGACGGGTGTACTTC. The V gene is TRBV2, the J gene TRBJ2-4, with unresolved D. This CDR3 has 10 amino acids. Trimming cost V 8 bases and J 15 bases, with 14 bases left between them. CDR1 and CDR2 (germline): SNHLY, FYNNEI.

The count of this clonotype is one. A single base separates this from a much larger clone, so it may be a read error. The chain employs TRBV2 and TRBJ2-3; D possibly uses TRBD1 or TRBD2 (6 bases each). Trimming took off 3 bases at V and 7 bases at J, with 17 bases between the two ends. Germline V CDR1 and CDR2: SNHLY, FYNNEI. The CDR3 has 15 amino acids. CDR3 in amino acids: CASSDTGRGTYTQYF. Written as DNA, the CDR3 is TGTGCCAGCAGTGACACGGGACGGGGGACATATACGCAGTATTTT. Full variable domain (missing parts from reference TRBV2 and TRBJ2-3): EPEVTQTPSHQVTQMGQEVILRCVPISNHLYFYWYRQILGQKVEFLVSFYNNEISEKSEIFDDQFSVERPDGSNFTLKIRSTKLEDSAMYFCASSDTGRGTYTQYFGPGTRLTVL.

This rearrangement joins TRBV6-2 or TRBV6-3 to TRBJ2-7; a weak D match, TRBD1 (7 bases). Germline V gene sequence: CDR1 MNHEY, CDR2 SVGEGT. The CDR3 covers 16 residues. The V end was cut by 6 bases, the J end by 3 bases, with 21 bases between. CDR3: CASRLAGQTRHYEQYF. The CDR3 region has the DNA TGTGCCAGCAGACTCGCGGGACAGACTCGCCACTACGAGCAGTACTTC.

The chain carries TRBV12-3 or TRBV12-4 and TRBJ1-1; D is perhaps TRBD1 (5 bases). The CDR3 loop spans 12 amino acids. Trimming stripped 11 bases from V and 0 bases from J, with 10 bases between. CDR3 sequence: CAAQVLNTEAFF. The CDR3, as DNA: TGTGCCGCACAGGTCTTGAACACTGAAGCTTTCTTT.

CDR3 DNA: TGCAGTGCTTTGGCCGGGAGTGAGCAGTTCTTC. Residues: CSALAGSEQFF. The chain carries TRBV20-1 and TRBJ2-1; perhaps TRBD2 as D (6 bases). This CDR3 region has 11 residues. Trimming left V 5 bases short and J 9 bases short, with 11 bases between. The germline V gene encodes CDR1 DFQATT and CDR2 SNEGSKA (reference sequence).

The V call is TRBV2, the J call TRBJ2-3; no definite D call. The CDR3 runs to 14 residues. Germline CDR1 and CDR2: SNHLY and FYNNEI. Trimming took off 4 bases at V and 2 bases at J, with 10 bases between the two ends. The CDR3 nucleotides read TGTGCCAGCAGTGTCCAGACATTCACAGATACGCAGTATTTT. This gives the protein CASSVQTFTDTQYF. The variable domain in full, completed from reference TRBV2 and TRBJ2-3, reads EPEVTQTPSHQVTQMGQEVILRCVPISNHLYFYWYRQILGQKVEFLVSFYNNEISEKSEIFDDQFSVERPDGSNFTLKIRSTKLEDSAMYFCASSVQTFTDTQYFGPGTRLTVL.

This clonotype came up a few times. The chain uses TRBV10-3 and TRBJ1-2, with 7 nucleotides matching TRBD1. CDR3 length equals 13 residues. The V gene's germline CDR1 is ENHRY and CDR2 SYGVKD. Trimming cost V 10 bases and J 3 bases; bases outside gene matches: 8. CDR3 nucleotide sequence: TGTGCCACCCGGGACAGCGGGCACTATGGCTACACCTTC. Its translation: CATRDSGHYGYTF.

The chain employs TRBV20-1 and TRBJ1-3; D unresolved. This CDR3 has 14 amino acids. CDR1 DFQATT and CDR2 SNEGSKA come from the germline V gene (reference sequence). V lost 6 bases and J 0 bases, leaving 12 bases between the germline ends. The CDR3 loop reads CSAVGRASGNTIYF. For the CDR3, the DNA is TGCAGTGCAGTCGGACGGGCCTCTGGAAACACCATATATTTT.

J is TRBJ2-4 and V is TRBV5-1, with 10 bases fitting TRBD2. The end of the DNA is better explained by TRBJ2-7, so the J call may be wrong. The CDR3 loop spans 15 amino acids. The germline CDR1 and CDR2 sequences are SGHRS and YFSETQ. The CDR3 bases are TGCGCCAGCAGCTTGGGCCCTACTAGCGGGAACGAGCAGTACTTC. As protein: CASSLGPTSGNEQYF.

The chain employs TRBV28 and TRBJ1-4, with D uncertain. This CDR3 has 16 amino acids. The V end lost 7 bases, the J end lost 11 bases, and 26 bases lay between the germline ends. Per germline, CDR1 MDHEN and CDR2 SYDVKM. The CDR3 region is CASIWNGDRLGGKLFF. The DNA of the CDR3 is TGTGCCAGCATTTGGAATGGGGATCGTTTAGGTGGGAAACTGTTTTTT.

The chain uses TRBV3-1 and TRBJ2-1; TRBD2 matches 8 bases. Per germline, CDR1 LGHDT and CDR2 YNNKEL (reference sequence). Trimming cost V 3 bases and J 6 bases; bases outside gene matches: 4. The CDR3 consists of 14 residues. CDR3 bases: TGTGCCAGCAGCCAGGCCGGGACTAGCAATGAGCAGTTCTTC. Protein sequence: CASSQAGTSNEQFF.

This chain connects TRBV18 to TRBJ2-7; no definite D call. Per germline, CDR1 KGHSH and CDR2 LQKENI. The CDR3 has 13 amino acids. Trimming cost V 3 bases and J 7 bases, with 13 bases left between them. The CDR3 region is CASSPRASREQYF. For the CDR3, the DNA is TGTGCCAGCTCACCTCGAGCCTCCCGGGAGCAGTACTTC.

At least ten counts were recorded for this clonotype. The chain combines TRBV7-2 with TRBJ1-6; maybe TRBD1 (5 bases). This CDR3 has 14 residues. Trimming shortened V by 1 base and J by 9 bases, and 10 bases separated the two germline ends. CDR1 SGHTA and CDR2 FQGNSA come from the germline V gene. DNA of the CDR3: TGTGCCAGCAGCTTAGGGGGGTCTGTTTCACCCCTCCACTTT. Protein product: CASSLGGSVSPLHF.

The CDR3 sequence is CASSFGQGRQTQYF. The CDR3 nucleotides are TGTGCCAGCAGCTTCGGACAGGGGAGGCAGACCCAGTACTTC. The chain has TRBV7-9 and TRBJ2-4, with 9 nucleotides matching TRBD1. The J call is uncertain, as TRBJ2-5 better fits the DNA end. The germline V gene has CDR1 SEHNR and CDR2 FQNEAQ (reference sequence). The length of the CDR3 is 14 residues.

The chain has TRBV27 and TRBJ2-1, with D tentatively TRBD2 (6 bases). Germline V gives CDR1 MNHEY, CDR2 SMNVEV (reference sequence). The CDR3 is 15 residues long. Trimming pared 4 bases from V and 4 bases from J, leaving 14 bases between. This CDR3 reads CASSSGTGFYNEQFF. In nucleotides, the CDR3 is TGTGCCAGCAGTTCGGGGACTGGGTTTTACAATGAGCAGTTCTTC.

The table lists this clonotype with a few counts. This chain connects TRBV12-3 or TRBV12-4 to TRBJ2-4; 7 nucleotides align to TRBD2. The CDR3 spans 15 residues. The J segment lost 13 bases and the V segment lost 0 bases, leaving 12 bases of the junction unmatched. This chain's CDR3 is CASSLAAAGEREQYF. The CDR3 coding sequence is TGTGCCAGCAGTTTAGCCGCTGCGGGAGAACGAGAGCAGTACTTC.

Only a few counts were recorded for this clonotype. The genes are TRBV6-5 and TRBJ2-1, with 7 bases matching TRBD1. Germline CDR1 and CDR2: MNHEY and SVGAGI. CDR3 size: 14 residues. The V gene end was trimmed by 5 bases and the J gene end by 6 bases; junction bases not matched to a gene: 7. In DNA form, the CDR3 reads TGTGCCAGCAGTAGATTCCGGGACAGCAATGAGCAGTTCTTC. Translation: CASSRFRDSNEQFF.

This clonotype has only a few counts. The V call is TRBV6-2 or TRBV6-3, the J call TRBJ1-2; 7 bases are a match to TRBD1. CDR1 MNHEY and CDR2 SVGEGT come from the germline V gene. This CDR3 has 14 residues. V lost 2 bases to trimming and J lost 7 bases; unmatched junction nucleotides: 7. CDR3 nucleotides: TGTGCCAGCAGTTACAAGGGGGCGAATTCTGGCTACACCTTC. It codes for CASSYKGANSGYTF.

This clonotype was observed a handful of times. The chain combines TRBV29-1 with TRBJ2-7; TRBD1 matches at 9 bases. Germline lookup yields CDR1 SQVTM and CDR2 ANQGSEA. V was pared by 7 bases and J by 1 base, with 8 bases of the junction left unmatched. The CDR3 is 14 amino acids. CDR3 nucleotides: TGCAGCGCCATTAGGGGGACAGGGTCCTACGAGCAGTACTTC. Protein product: CSAIRGTGSYEQYF.

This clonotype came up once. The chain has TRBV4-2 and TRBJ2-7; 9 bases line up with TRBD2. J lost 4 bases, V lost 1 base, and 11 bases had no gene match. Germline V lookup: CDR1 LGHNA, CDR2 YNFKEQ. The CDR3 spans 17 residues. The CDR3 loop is CASSQGRAGGRGYEQYF. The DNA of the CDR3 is TGTGCCAGCAGCCAAGGACGAGCGGGGGGCCGGGGGTACGAGCAGTACTTC.

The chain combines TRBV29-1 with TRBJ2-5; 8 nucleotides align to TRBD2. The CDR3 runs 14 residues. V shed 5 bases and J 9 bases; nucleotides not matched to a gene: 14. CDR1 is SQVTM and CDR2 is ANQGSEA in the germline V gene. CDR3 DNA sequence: TGCAGCGTTAGTGTGGGGCAGGGTAGCGGGGCCCAGTACTTC. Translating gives CSVSVGQGSGAQYF.

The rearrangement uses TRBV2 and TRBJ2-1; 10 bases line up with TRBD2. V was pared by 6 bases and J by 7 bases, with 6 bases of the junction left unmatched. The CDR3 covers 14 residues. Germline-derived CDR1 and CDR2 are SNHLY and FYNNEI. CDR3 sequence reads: CASRMGLASNEQFF. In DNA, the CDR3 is TGTGCCAGCAGGATGGGACTAGCGAGTAATGAGCAGTTCTTC. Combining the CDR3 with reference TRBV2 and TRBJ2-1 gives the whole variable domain EPEVTQTPSHQVTQMGQEVILRCVPISNHLYFYWYRQILGQKVEFLVSFYNNEISEKSEIFDDQFSVERPDGSNFTLKIRSTKLEDSAMYFCASRMGLASNEQFFGPGTRLTVL.

In DNA, the CDR3 is TGCGCCAGCAGCCAGACCGGGGGGGCCGGTGGCTACACCTTC. This gives the protein CASSQTGGAGGYTF. The chain uses TRBV5-1 and TRBJ1-2; D is possibly TRBD1 (6 bases). Germline CDR1 and CDR2: SGHRS and YFSETQ. The CDR3 spans 14 residues. V lost 4 bases to trimming and J lost 7 bases, with 17 bases between them. Using reference TRBV5-1 and TRBJ1-2 for the parts outside the CDR3, the full variable domain is KAGVTQTPRYLIKTRGQQVTLSCSPISGHRSVSWYQQTPGQGLQFLFEYFSETQRNKGNFPGRFSGRQFSNSRSEMNVSTLELGDSALYLCASSQTGGAGGYTFGSGTRLTVV.

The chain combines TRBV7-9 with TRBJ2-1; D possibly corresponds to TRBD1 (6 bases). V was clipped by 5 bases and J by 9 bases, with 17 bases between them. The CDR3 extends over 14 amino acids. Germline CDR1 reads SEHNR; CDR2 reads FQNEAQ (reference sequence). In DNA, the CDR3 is TGTGCCAGCAGCCCTAGAATGGGACACATTGAGCAGTTCTTC. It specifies CASSPRMGHIEQFF.

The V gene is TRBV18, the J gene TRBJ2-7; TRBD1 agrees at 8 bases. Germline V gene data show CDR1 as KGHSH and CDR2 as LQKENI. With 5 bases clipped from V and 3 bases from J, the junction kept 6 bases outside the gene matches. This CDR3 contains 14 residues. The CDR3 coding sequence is TGTGCCAGCTCAATTCCGGGACAGGTCTACGAGCAGTACTTC. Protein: CASSIPGQVYEQYF.

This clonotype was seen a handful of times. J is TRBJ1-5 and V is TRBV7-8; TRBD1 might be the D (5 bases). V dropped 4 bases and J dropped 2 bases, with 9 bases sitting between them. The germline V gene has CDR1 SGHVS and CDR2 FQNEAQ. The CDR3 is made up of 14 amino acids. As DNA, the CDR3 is TGTGCCAGCAGCTCCGGGGCTGGCAATCAGCCCCAGCATTTT. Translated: CASSSGAGNQPQHF.

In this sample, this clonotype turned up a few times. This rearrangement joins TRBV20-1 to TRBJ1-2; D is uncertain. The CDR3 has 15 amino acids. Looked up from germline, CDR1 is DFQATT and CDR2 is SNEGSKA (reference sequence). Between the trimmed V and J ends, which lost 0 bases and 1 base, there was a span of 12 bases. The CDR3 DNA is TGCAGTGCTAGAGATAGTCGGGGATATAACTATGGCTACACCTTC. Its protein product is CSARDSRGYNYGYTF.

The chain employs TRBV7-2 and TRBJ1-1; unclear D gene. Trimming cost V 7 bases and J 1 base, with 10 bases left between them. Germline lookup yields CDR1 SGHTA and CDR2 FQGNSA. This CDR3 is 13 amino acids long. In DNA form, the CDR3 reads TGTGCCAGCACTTTTCAGAGGAACACTGAAGCTTTCTTT. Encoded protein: CASTFQRNTEAFF.